The clone carrying this TCR beta chain showed up just a few times. What it binds is not known. From germline, CDR1 is SGHTA and CDR2 FQGNSA. V was shortened by 4 bases and J by 6 bases, with 21 bases between the two germline ends. The CDR3 is made up of 16 amino acids. This record belongs to a study of T cells after yellow fever vaccination. Whole-study results and caveats: Booster samples showed a return of most primary-vaccination clones (roughly 96% CD4, 85% to 90% CD8). Although most clonotypes did not, a small share appeared in both CD4 and CD8 compartments. Weaker overall, the secondary response nonetheless peaked faster (day 5 versus 15).

TCR cDNA, made by 5'RACE template switching, carried an added universal primer site and UMIs. Each CDR3 protein gets one entry after TCRdb re-called the 5' RACE reads with MiXCR. This sample has 500,000 to 650,000 distinct CDR3 sequences; approximately 13% occur once, and the top ten carry around 14%. The chain couples TRBV7-2 to TRBJ1-1; D might be TRBD1 (6 bases). Sequencing used PBMCs, obtained on the day of the yellow fever booster vaccination. This sequence was found in a man aged 30 to 39 who received the YFV17D yellow fever vaccine. The CDR3 DNA reads TGTGCCAGCAGCTACCGGGACATCCGAACCTGGGCTGAAGCTTTCTTT. This gives the protein CASSYRDIRTWAEAFF.